These T cell receptor beta chains were read from a single sample in a study of cytomegalovirus exposure and HLA in healthy donors. Clones were sequenced by immunoSEQ multiplex PCR, and TCRdb holds only the in-frame ones, with some missing. There are approximately 220,000 clones in the sample; around 76% occur only once, and 0.63% lies in the top ten. The sample taken for sequencing was PBMCs. The receptors originated from a man between 18 and 29 years old in good health and CMV-seronegative. CDR3s include the opening cysteine and the closing phenylalanine or tryptophan. Each record gives: clone size, D gene, V gene, J gene, CDR3 protein, CDR3 DNA. The D gene is left open where the match is weak. A row's size may be missing; if present it is once, few, many or a size class.

>NA|NA|TRBV27|TRBJ1-1
CASRGPKNTEAFF
TGTGCCAGCAGGGGGCCGAAGAACACTGAAGCTTTCTTT
>once|NA|TRBV7-8|TRBJ2-1
CASSLERVPYNEQFF
TGTGCCAGCAGCTTAGAAAGAGTACCCTACAATGAGCAGTTCTTC
>NA|TRBD2|TRBV14|TRBJ2-7
CASSQMGLLSYEQYF
TGTGCCAGCAGCCAAATGGGACTACTCTCCTACGAGCAGTACTTC
>NA|NA|TRBV28|TRBJ1-4
CASSPQGATNEKLFF
TGTGCCAGCAGTCCACAGGGTGCAACTAATGAAAAACTGTTTTTT
>NA|NA|TRBV28|TRBJ1-4
CASSLVFPPGTNEKLFF
TGTGCCAGCAGTTTGGTTTTCCCCCCGGGGACTAATGAAAAACTGTTTTTT
>NA|NA|TRBV4-1|TRBJ2-4
CASSGLAKNIQYF
TGCGCCAGCAGTGGACTAGCCAAAAACATTCAGTACTTC
>NA|NA|TRBV30|TRBJ2-1
CAWASYYSYNEQFF
TGTGCCTGGGCCTCATACTACTCCTACAATGAGCAGTTCTTC
>NA|NA|TRBV9|TRBJ2-7
CASSPQSSSYEQYF
TGTGCCAGCAGCCCCCAATCATCCTCCTACGAGCAGTACTTC
>few|TRBD1|TRBV9|TRBJ1-4
CASSGMDREGEKLFF
TGTGCCAGCAGCGGCATGGACAGGGAGGGTGAAAAACTGTTTTTT
>NA|TRBD2|TRBV27|TRBJ2-7
CASRAGTSGTYEQYF
TGTGCCAGCAGGGCCGGGACTAGCGGCACCTACGAGCAGTACTTC
>NA|NA|TRBV7-9|TRBJ1-3
CSSSPMGGTGNTIYF
TGTTCCAGCAGCCCCATGGGAGGGACTGGAAACACCATATATTTT
>NA|NA|TRBV5-6|TRBJ1-1
CASSLVWGGTEAFF
TGTGCCAGCAGCTTGGTGTGGGGGGGGACTGAAGCTTTCTTT
>NA|TRBD1|TRBV19|TRBJ1-1
CASRSLQGALNTEAFF
TGTGCCAGTAGGTCCCTCCAGGGGGCTTTGAACACTGAAGCTTTCTTT
>NA|NA|TRBV4-2|TRBJ2-2
CASSQDRGPTGELFF
TGTGCCAGCAGCCAAGACAGGGGCCCCACCGGGGAGCTGTTTTTT
>few|NA|TRBV25-1|TRBJ1-2
CASSEFPPRGGNYGYTF
TGTGCCAGCAGTGAATTCCCACCCCGGGGGGGAAACTATGGCTACACCTTC
>NA|TRBD1|TRBV18|TRBJ2-1
CASSGTGSYNEQFF
TGTGCCAGCTCGGGGACAGGGAGCTACAATGAGCAGTTCTTC
>few|NA|TRBV6-1|TRBJ2-1
CASRILQDYNEQFF
TGTGCCAGCAGGATTCTACAGGATTACAATGAGCAGTTCTTC
>few|NA|TRBV14|TRBJ2-7
CASSQGLSHSYEQYF
TGTGCCAGCAGCCAGGGGCTGTCCCACTCCTACGAGCAGTACTTC
>NA|TRBD2|TRBV19|TRBJ2-1
CASSMRVGRTYNEQFF
TGTGCCAGTAGTATGAGGGTCGGGAGGACATACAATGAGCAGTTCTTC
>NA|NA|TRBV6-5|TRBJ1-1
CASRPGYRATEAFF
TGTGCCAGCAGGCCAGGGTATAGGGCGACTGAAGCTTTCTTT
>few|TRBD1|TRBV7-3|TRBJ2-7
CASSLGTGYEQYF
TGTGCCAGCAGCTTAGGGACAGGCTACGAGCAGTACTTC
>NA|TRBD1|TRBV10-3|TRBJ1-1
CAISESQGAPTEAFF
TGTGCCATCAGTGAGTCACAGGGGGCTCCCACTGAAGCTTTCTTT
>NA|NA|TRBV9|TRBJ2-2
CASSAFPAFSGRVGTGELFF
TGTGCCAGCAGCGCCTTCCCTGCATTTAGCGGTCGAGTTGGGACCGGGGAGCTGTTTTTT
>NA|TRBD2|TRBV7-8|TRBJ2-1
CASSRLTGTSANEQFF
TGTGCCAGCAGCCGGCTAACCGGGACTAGCGCCAATGAGCAGTTCTTC
>NA|TRBD1|TRBV30|TRBJ2-6
CAWSNRAGGVSGANVLTF
TGTGCCTGGAGTAACCGGGCAGGGGGTGTCTCTGGGGCCAACGTCCTGACTTTC
>NA|TRBD1|TRBV19|TRBJ2-1
CTSTSSGQGGNEQFF
TGTACCAGTACCTCCTCGGGACAGGGAGGCAATGAGCAGTTCTTC
>NA|TRBD1|TRBV2|TRBJ1-2
CASSERGQYGYTF
TGTGCCAGCAGTGAAAGGGGACAGTATGGCTACACCTTC
>NA|TRBD1|TRBV10-3|TRBJ1-1
CATLTGENTEAFF
TGTGCCACACTCACAGGGGAGAACACTGAAGCTTTCTTT
>NA|NA|TRBV7-9|TRBJ1-1
CASSLAIGGELNTEAFF
TGTGCCAGCAGTCTAGCGATAGGGGGGGAACTTAACACTGAAGCTTTCTTT
>NA|TRBD2|TRBV7-3|TRBJ2-1
CASSLSSLAGFYNEQFF
TGTGCCAGCAGCCTCTCATCACTAGCGGGATTCTACAATGAGCAGTTCTTC
>NA|NA|TRBV5-1|TRBJ2-7
CASSFTGSSYEQYF
TGCGCCAGCAGCTTCACCGGTAGCTCCTACGAGCAGTACTTC
>NA|TRBD1|TRBV29-1|TRBJ1-1
CSVERQGVGTEAFF
TGCAGCGTTGAAAGGCAGGGGGTCGGGACTGAAGCTTTCTTT
>NA|NA|TRBV5-1|TRBJ2-3
CASSLRGSADTQYF
TGCGCCAGCAGCTTGAGAGGGAGCGCAGATACGCAGTATTTT
>NA|NA|TRBV7-9|TRBJ1-4
CASRSRGGSEKLFF
TGTGCCAGCAGATCAAGGGGGGGTAGTGAAAAACTGTTTTTT
>NA|TRBD2|TRBV7-2|TRBJ2-3
CASSLNGRTDTQYF
TGTGCCAGCAGCTTAAACGGGAGGACAGATACGCAGTATTTT
>NA|NA|TRBV21-1|TRBJ2-7
CASSNSYEQYF
TGTGCCAGCAGCAACAGCTACGAGCAGTACTTC
>NA|NA|TRBV10-1|TRBJ2-1
CASSENPGAGSEQFF
TGCGCCAGCAGTGAAAACCCCGGCGCGGGCAGCGAGCAGTTCTTC
>few|NA|TRBV28|TRBJ2-7
CASSSPGEYEQYF
TGTGCCAGCAGTTCGCCGGGTGAATACGAGCAGTACTTC
>NA|NA|TRBV6-6|TRBJ2-2
CASRRDTGELFF
TGTGCCAGCAGGCGGGACACCGGGGAGCTGTTTTTT
>NA|TRBD2|TRBV30|TRBJ2-1
CAWSRSSGVWDEQFF
TGTGCCTGGAGTCGTTCTAGCGGGGTCTGGGATGAGCAGTTCTTC